This T cell receptor beta chain emerged from a study of T cells in localized non-small cell lung cancer. Study findings and constraints: Sequencing covered just one tumor region, so heterogeneity cannot be ruled out.

The V end lost 2 bases, the J end lost 7 bases, and 11 bases lay between the germline ends. Germline CDR1 is MNHEY and CDR2 is SVGAGI. The CDR3 has 14 residues. Here immunoSEQ multiplex PCR was the method, and the copy in TCRdb shows in-frame clones only, minus some. The data show more than 45,000 clones, about 88% seen once. This clone has a single count. Its antigen is undetermined. The chain is built from TRBV6-5 and TRBJ2-2; D uncertain. This TCR derives from a man between 40 and 70 years old with stage II lung adenocarcinoma. This sample comprised PBMCs, obtained before any cancer treatment. The CDR3 reads CASSYRNWGGELFF. In DNA form, the CDR3 reads TGTGCCAGCAGTTACAGAAACTGGGGCGGGGAGCTGTTTTTT.